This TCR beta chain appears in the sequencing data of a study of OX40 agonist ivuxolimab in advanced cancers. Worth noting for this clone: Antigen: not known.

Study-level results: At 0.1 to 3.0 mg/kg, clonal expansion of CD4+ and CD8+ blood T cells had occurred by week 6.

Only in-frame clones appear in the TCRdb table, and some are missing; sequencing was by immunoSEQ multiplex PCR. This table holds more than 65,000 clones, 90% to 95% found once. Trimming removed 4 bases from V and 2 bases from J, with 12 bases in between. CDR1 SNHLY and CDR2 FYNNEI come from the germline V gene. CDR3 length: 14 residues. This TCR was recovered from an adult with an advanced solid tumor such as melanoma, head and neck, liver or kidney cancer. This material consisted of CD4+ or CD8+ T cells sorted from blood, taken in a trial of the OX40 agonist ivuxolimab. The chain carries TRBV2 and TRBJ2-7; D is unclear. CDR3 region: CASSGTDPPYEQYF. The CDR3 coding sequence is TGTGCCAGCAGTGGGACGGACCCTCCCTACGAGCAGTACTTC.